This entry lists 29 T cell receptor beta chains sequenced from one sample in a study of early stage breast cancer tumors. Profiled with immunoSEQ multiplex PCR; TCRdb holds only in-frame clones, not every one. Among 25,000 to 35,000 clones listed, roughly 50% were seen once. The specimen was breast tumor tissue. The receptors were gathered from a person in their fifties or sixties with breast cancer.

The chain carries TRBV7-6 and TRBJ1-3; unclear D gene. From germline, CDR1 is SGHVS and CDR2 FNYEAQ. V lost 3 bases, J lost 0 bases, and 9 bases lay in between. CDR3 length: 15 residues. The CDR3 spells CASSLSTNSGNTIYF. DNA for the CDR3: TGTGCCAGCAGCTTGTCGACGAACTCTGGAAACACCATATATTTT. Combining the CDR3 with reference TRBV7-6 and TRBJ1-3 gives the whole variable domain GAGVSQSPRYKVTKRGQDVALRCDPISGHVSLYWYRQALGQGPEFLTYFNYEAQQDKSGLPNDRFSAERPEGSISTLTIQRTEQRDSAMYRCASSLSTNSGNTIYFGEGSWLTVV.

The chain links TRBV30 to TRBJ1-1; D remains ambiguous. The length of the CDR3 is 13 residues. Trimming took off 3 bases at V and 2 bases at J, with 10 bases between the two ends. The germline gives CDR1 GTSNPN, CDR2 SVGIG (reference sequence). Here the CDR3 reads CAWRSRRNTEAFF. The CDR3 coding sequence is TGTGCCTGGAGGAGCCGGAGAAACACTGAAGCTTTCTTT.

This sequence joins TRBV18 and TRBJ2-3, with D perhaps matching TRBD2 (6 bases). This CDR3 spans 14 amino acids. Trimming took off 3 bases at V and 1 base at J, with 8 bases between the two ends. Germline CDR1 KGHSH, CDR2 LQKENI. CDR3 in amino acids: CASSPGGGTDTQYF. The CDR3 DNA is TGTGCCAGCTCACCCGGAGGGGGCACAGATACGCAGTATTTT.

J is TRBJ1-4 and V is TRBV4-2; 9 positions agree with TRBD1. This CDR3 has 16 amino acids. With 2 bases clipped from V and 5 bases from J, the junction kept 6 bases outside the gene matches. Germline CDR1 reads LGHNA; CDR2 reads YNFKEQ. The CDR3 region has the DNA TGTGCCAGCAGCCAATCGGGGACAGGGTGGAATGAAAAACTGTTTTTT. This codes for CASSQSGTGWNEKLFF.

The rearrangement links TRBV7-6 to TRBJ1-1; D is possibly TRBD1 (6 bases). The V gene lost 8 bases and the J gene lost 4 bases, with 14 bases spanning the gap. This CDR3 spans 13 amino acids. Germline CDR1 SGHVS, CDR2 FNYEAQ. The CDR3 here is CASSVGGSTEAFF. The CDR3 bases are TGTGCCAGCTCCGTAGGGGGGAGCACTGAAGCTTTCTTT. Full variable domain (missing parts from reference TRBV7-6 and TRBJ1-1): GAGVSQSPRYKVTKRGQDVALRCDPISGHVSLYWYRQALGQGPEFLTYFNYEAQQDKSGLPNDRFSAERPEGSISTLTIQRTEQRDSAMYRCASSVGGSTEAFFGQGTRLTVV.

The J gene is TRBJ1-5, the V gene TRBV7-2; 7 bases are shared with TRBD1. V lost 5 bases and J lost 0; bases outside the gene matches: 4. CDR1 SGHTA and CDR2 FQGNSA come from the germline V gene. There are 15 residues in the CDR3. CDR3 bases: TGTGCCAGCAGCATACAGGGGAATAGCAATCAGCCCCAGCATTTT. This gives the protein CASSIQGNSNQPQHF.

This chain uses TRBV7-8 with TRBJ2-2; D gene ambiguous. Germline loops: CDR1 SGHVS, CDR2 FQNEAQ. Between the trimmed V and J ends, which lost 5 bases and 7 bases, there was a span of 8 bases. The CDR3 is 12 amino acids. The CDR3 region has the DNA TGTGCCAGCAGCCCCAGCGTCGGGGAGCTGTTTTTT. This encodes CASSPSVGELFF.

The rearrangement links TRBV5-4 to TRBJ2-7, with 10 bases lining up with TRBD1. This CDR3 comprises 15 residues. Trimming took 2 bases from V and 2 from J; bases not matched to a gene: 4. CDR1 is SGHNT and CDR2 is YYREEE in the germline V gene (reference sequence). This CDR3 reads CASSFSGQGTYEQYF. CDR3 nucleotide sequence: TGTGCCAGCAGCTTTTCGGGACAGGGGACCTACGAGCAGTACTTC.

V gene TRBV7-9 combines with J gene TRBJ2-1; D tentatively fits TRBD1 or TRBD2 (5 bases each). The CDR3 has 15 residues. The germline V and J ends were trimmed by 0 bases and 5 bases, with 11 bases remaining between them. Per germline, CDR1 SEHNR and CDR2 FQNEAQ (reference sequence). As DNA, the CDR3 is TGTGCCAGCAGCTTAGCTGGGACGCCAAACAATGAGCAGTTCTTC. This translates into CASSLAGTPNNEQFF.

This sequence joins TRBV15 and TRBJ2-7, with D perhaps TRBD2 (5 bases). Trimming shortened V by 3 bases and J by 3 bases, and 15 bases separated the two germline ends. This CDR3 contains 15 residues. Germline assignment: CDR1 LNHNV and CDR2 YYDKDF (reference sequence). The CDR3 sequence: CATSSAPTGNYEQYF. DNA of the CDR3: TGTGCCACCAGCAGTGCCCCGACGGGGAACTACGAGCAGTACTTC.

The rearrangement links TRBV6-1 to TRBJ1-2; possible D gene TRBD1, 6 bases. The ends were cut back, 3 bases at V and 7 bases at J, with 12 bases in the middle. CDR3 length: 13 residues. CDR1 is MNHNS, CDR2 SASEGT, per germline. The CDR3 coding sequence is TGTGCCAGCAGTGACAGGGGAAGGAGTGGCTACACCTTC. Translating gives CASSDRGRSGYTF.

This clone has just a few counts. The V call is TRBV19, the J call TRBJ2-5; a possible D gene is TRBD2 (6 bases). Germline V lookup: CDR1 LNHDA, CDR2 SQIVND (reference sequence). V lost 4 bases and J lost 5, with 17 bases in between. This CDR3 is built from 15 residues. The CDR3 bases are TGTGCCAGTAGTACGGCGGCCCGGGGGTGGGAGACCCAGTACTTC. Translation gives CASSTAARGWETQYF. The whole variable domain, filled in from reference TRBV19 and TRBJ2-5, reads DGGITQSPKYLFRKEGQNVTLSCEQNLNHDAMYWYRQDPGQGLRLIYYSQIVNDFQKGDIAEGYSVSREKKESFPLTVTSAQKNPTAFYLCASSTAARGWETQYFGPGTRLLVL.

The chain uses TRBV19 and TRBJ2-2; 7 nucleotides line up with TRBD1. Unmatched junction bases numbered 6, after V lost 3 bases and J lost 5 bases. Germline lookup yields CDR1 LNHDA and CDR2 SQIVND (reference sequence). The CDR3 is 15 amino acids. The CDR3 DNA sequence: TGTGCCAGTAGTATCGGACAGGTCAGGACCGGGGAGCTGTTTTTT. Translation gives CASSIGQVRTGELFF.

The chain carries TRBV9 and TRBJ2-3; 8 nucleotides line up with TRBD1. Germline assignment: CDR1 SGDLS and CDR2 YYNGEE. The CDR3 has 20 residues. Trimming at V came to 4 bases and at J to 0 bases, leaving 19 bases not matched to a gene. The CDR3 sequence: CASSPRGRTGSGYSTDTQYF. The CDR3 bases are TGTGCCAGCAGCCCCCGGGGCCGGACAGGGAGCGGGTATAGCACAGATACGCAGTATTTT.

This chain connects TRBV7-2 to TRBJ2-1; D is possibly TRBD2 (6 bases). V was pared by 5 bases and J by 9 bases, with 11 bases between. Germline V lookup: CDR1 SGHTA, CDR2 FQGNSA. There are 12 residues in the CDR3. As DNA, the CDR3 is TGTGCCAGCAGCCAACTAGCAAGTGAGCAGTTCTTC. It specifies CASSQLASEQFF.

This clone is medium-sized in the sample. This sequence joins TRBV5-6 and TRBJ2-7; D not certain. The ends were cut back, 2 bases at V and 2 bases at J, with 14 bases in the middle. Germline assignment: CDR1 SGHDT and CDR2 YYEEEE. The CDR3 totals 15 residues. The CDR3 region is CASSFGLKVTYEQYF. For the CDR3, the DNA is TGTGCCAGCAGCTTCGGGCTCAAGGTGACCTACGAGCAGTACTTC.

The chain has TRBV2 and TRBJ2-7; 9 bases align to TRBD2. CDR1 is SNHLY, CDR2 FYNNEI, per germline. Germline trimming cut 6 bases from V and 0 bases from J; bases unmatched to any gene: 6. The CDR3 has 15 residues. The CDR3: CASRGGSGSSYEQYF. CDR3 nucleotide sequence: TGTGCCAGCAGGGGCGGTAGCGGGAGCTCCTACGAGCAGTACTTC.

The chain couples TRBV7-2 to TRBJ2-7; D call uncertain. V was pared by 4 bases and J by 0 bases, with 7 bases between. This CDR3 contains 13 residues. Germline V gene lookup returns CDR1 SGHTA and CDR2 FQGNSA. The DNA of the CDR3 is TGTGCCAGCAGCTCCGAGGTCTCCTACGAGCAGTACTTC. It codes for CASSSEVSYEQYF.

The count of this clone is one. CDR3 DNA: TGTGCCAGCAGCTCTGCGGCCGGGACAAGGGGGTTAGAGACCCAGTACTTC. This sequence encodes CASSSAAGTRGLETQYF. This chain connects TRBV7-9 to TRBJ2-5, with TRBD1 as a possible D gene (6 bases). With 4 bases removed from V and 4 bases from J, the gap between germline ends came to 22 bases. CDR3 length: 17 residues. From germline, CDR1 is SEHNR and CDR2 FQNEAQ (reference sequence).

This chain links TRBV19 with TRBJ1-4; D is unresolved. Deletions cut 3 bases from V and 8 bases from J, with 13 bases between. Germline CDR1 is LNHDA and CDR2 is SQIVND (reference sequence). CDR3 length equals 14 residues. CDR3 coding DNA: TGTGCCAGTAGTATGAGGCAGTTGGGAGAAAAACTGTTTTTT. Protein sequence: CASSMRQLGEKLFF.

The V call is TRBV19, the J call TRBJ1-2; D may be TRBD1 (5 bases). Trimming shortened V by 9 bases and J by 7 bases, and 21 bases separated the two germline ends. The CDR3 consists of 14 residues. Per germline, CDR1 LNHDA and CDR2 SQIVND (reference sequence). The CDR3 sequence: CASHFGGGAAGYTF. As DNA, the CDR3 is TGTGCCAGCCACTTCGGGGGAGGGGCCGCTGGCTACACCTTC.

The rearrangement links TRBV27 to TRBJ2-7; the D is unclear. In germline, CDR1 is MNHEY, CDR2 SMNVEV (reference sequence). This CDR3 region has 14 residues. Between the trimmed V and J ends, which lost 6 bases and 0 bases, there was a span of 12 bases. The CDR3 protein is CASSLGPPSYEQYF. For the CDR3, the DNA is TGTGCCAGCAGCTTAGGGCCGCCCTCCTACGAGCAGTACTTC.

The CDR3 loop is CASSLATGYGYTF. DNA of the CDR3: TGCGCCAGCAGCTTGGCAACAGGATATGGCTACACCTTC. The genes are TRBV5-1 and TRBJ1-2; a weak D match, TRBD1 (5 bases). Germline V gene sequence: CDR1 SGHRS, CDR2 YFSETQ. Trimming removed 0 bases from V and 5 bases from J, with 8 bases in between. The CDR3 has 13 residues.

The J gene is TRBJ2-1, the V gene TRBV30; 8 nucleotides agree with TRBD2. This CDR3 has 14 residues. V trimming: 3 bases; J trimming: 5 bases; junction bases outside the gene matches: 6. Germline CDR1 is GTSNPN and CDR2 is SVGIG (reference sequence). DNA for the CDR3: TGTGCCTGGAGGGGTGGAGCGGGAGACAATGAGCAGTTCTTC. Protein sequence: CAWRGGAGDNEQFF. The complete variable domain, with remaining parts taken from reference TRBV30 and TRBJ2-1, reads SQTIHQWPATLVQPVGSPLSLECTVEGTSNPNLYWYRQAAGRGLQLLFYSVGIGQISSEVPQNLSASRPQDRQFILSSKKLLLSDSGFYLCAWRGGAGDNEQFFGPGTRLTVL.

V gene TRBV14 combines with J gene TRBJ2-5, with 15 positions matching TRBD2. V gave up 4 bases and J gave up 5 bases; unmatched junction bases: 5. The CDR3 spans 16 residues. Germline CDR1 and CDR2: SGHDN and FVKESK. DNA of the CDR3: TGTGCCAGCAGCCCCGGGACTAGCGGGAGGCTGGAGACCCAGTACTTC. The encoded protein is CASSPGTSGRLETQYF.

This sequence joins TRBV4-3 and TRBJ2-7; the D gene is possibly TRBD1 (6 bases). The V and J ends lost 2 bases and 2 bases respectively, with 13 bases between them. Germline-derived CDR1 and CDR2 are LGHNA and YSLEER. This CDR3 comprises 15 residues. CDR3 nucleotide sequence: TGCGCCAGCAGCCAACTCCGGGACACCGCCTACGAGCAGTACTTC. Translating gives CASSQLRDTAYEQYF.

This clone has just a few counts. The V call is TRBV13, the J call TRBJ1-5, with D uncertain. Germline CDR1 reads PRHDT; CDR2 reads FYEKMQ (reference sequence). The ends were cut back, 0 bases at V and 3 bases at J, with 3 bases in the middle. CDR3 size: 13 residues. CDR3 in amino acids: CASSLGINQPQHF. CDR3 DNA sequence: TGTGCCAGCAGCTTAGGGATCAATCAGCCCCAGCATTTT.

The chain employs TRBV7-9 and TRBJ1-4, with D possibly being TRBD1 (6 bases). Germline CDR1 reads SEHNR; CDR2 reads FQNEAQ (reference sequence). The V end was cut by 5 bases, the J end by 1 base, with 17 bases between. The CDR3 length is 17 residues. The CDR3 sequence is CASSLTAWGQTNEKLFF. The CDR3 nucleotides read TGTGCCAGCAGCCTAACGGCCTGGGGGCAAACTAATGAAAAACTGTTTTTT.

This clone was counted a few times. This rearrangement joins TRBV7-6 to TRBJ2-2; 9 positions match TRBD2. This CDR3 is built from 16 residues. J lost 7 bases, V lost 7 bases, and 13 bases had no gene match. CDR1 and CDR2 from the germline V gene are SGHVS and FNYEAQ. CDR3 protein: CASTFGLSGSGGELFF. As DNA, the CDR3 is TGTGCCAGCACCTTTGGGCTTAGCGGGAGTGGCGGGGAGCTGTTTTTT.